This passage covers 13 T cell receptor beta chains from one sample sequenced in a study of T-cell memory formation after mild COVID-19. TCRdb itself ran the 5' RACE reads through MiXCR, one entry per CDR3 protein. The sample yields about 340,000 distinct CDR3 sequences, about 16% seen once. The sequencing input was PBMCs or a T cell subset sorted from them (not recorded which). These receptors came from a man aged 18 to 35 who had mild COVID-19 (a few samples of this study predate the infection). Cell type and time point are not known.

This chain uses TRBV10-3 with TRBJ1-2; the D is unclear. V lost 3 bases and J lost 3, with 2 bases in between. Per the germline V gene, CDR1 is ENHRY and CDR2 is SYGVKD. CDR3 length: 11 residues. CDR3 DNA sequence: TGTGCCATCAGTGATCACTATGGCTACACCTTC. Encoded protein: CAISDHYGYTF.

J is TRBJ1-2 and V is TRBV7-2, with D maybe TRBD1 (5 bases). Between the trimmed V and J ends, which lost 4 bases and 8 bases, there was a span of 17 bases. The CDR3 loop spans 14 amino acids. Germline V CDR1 and CDR2: SGHTA, FQGNSA. CDR3 DNA sequence: TGTGCCAGCAGCTCCCCCATTGGGGCCGTCGGCTACACCTTC. Protein product: CASSSPIGAVGYTF.

This clonotype was counted a few times. The gene calls are TRBV2 and TRBJ1-1; TRBD1 might be the D (5 bases). Germline V lookup: CDR1 SNHLY, CDR2 FYNNEI. CDR3 length: 14 amino acids. Trimming left V 7 bases short and J 0 bases short, with 12 bases between. The CDR3, as DNA: TGTGCCAGCACCGTGGGGGACTTGAACACTGAAGCTTTCTTT. Translated: CASTVGDLNTEAFF.

This clonotype was observed a handful of times. This rearrangement joins TRBV18 to TRBJ1-3; no clear D. CDR1 and CDR2 (germline): KGHSH, LQKENI. V gave up 1 base and J gave up 2 bases, with 9 bases separating them. The CDR3 consists of 15 residues. CDR3 nucleotides: TGTGCCAGCTCACCACAGGCCCCACCTGGAAACACCATATATTTT. This translates into CASSPQAPPGNTIYF.

This clonotype has a count of ten or more. The chain recombines TRBV4-1 with TRBJ2-7; D tentatively reads TRBD1 or TRBD2 (5 bases each). The CDR3 spans 15 residues. The germline V gene has CDR1 MGHRA and CDR2 YSYEKL. Trimming took 4 bases from V and 0 from J, leaving 13 bases between them. CDR3 loop: CASSPYGGRSYEQYF. In nucleotides, the CDR3 is TGCGCCAGCAGCCCCTATGGGGGTCGCTCCTACGAGCAGTACTTC.

This sequence joins TRBV28 and TRBJ1-1; no firm D call. Germline loops: CDR1 MDHEN, CDR2 SYDVKM. This CDR3 has 14 amino acids. Trimming pared 6 bases from V and 3 bases from J, leaving 14 bases between. CDR3 in DNA: TGTGCCAGCAGCATCCGGGCCCCGGACACTGAAGCTTTCTTT. Translated, it gives CASSIRAPDTEAFF.

This clonotype has a handful of counts. The J gene is TRBJ1-2, the V gene TRBV6-5, with D possibly TRBD1 on 5 matching bases. CDR1 and CDR2 from the germline V gene are MNHEY and SVGAGI. The CDR3 length is 14 residues. Trimming removed 0 bases from V and 11 bases from J, with 16 bases in between. The CDR3 protein is CASSYSPREIGYTF. CDR3 sequence (DNA): TGTGCCAGCAGTTACTCCCCCAGGGAAATAGGGTACACCTTC.

This chain connects TRBV12-3 or TRBV12-4 to TRBJ2-3; possible D gene TRBD2, 6 bases. V was cut by 6 bases and J by 3 bases, with 31 bases left in between. The CDR3 is 20 amino acids. In DNA form, the CDR3 reads TGTGCCAGCAGCCCCGCCGACTTGGAGGGGCTAAACTGGGGGACAGATACGCAGTATTTT. Its translation: CASSPADLEGLNWGTDTQYF.

Here the CDR3 reads CASSTYSRPMNTEAFF. In nucleotides, the CDR3 is TGTGCCAGCAGTACCTACTCCAGGCCCATGAACACTGAAGCTTTCTTT. J is TRBJ1-1 and V is TRBV6-5; D is uncertain. CDR3 length: 16 residues. Germline lookup yields CDR1 MNHEY and CDR2 SVGAGI. V lost 5 bases to trimming and J lost 0 bases, with 16 bases between them.

The chain couples TRBV4-2 to TRBJ2-3; 7 nucleotides line up with TRBD2. Germline V CDR1 and CDR2: LGHNA, YNFKEQ. This CDR3 is built from 16 residues. The ends lost 1 base at V and 2 bases at J; junction bases unmatched: 6. Here the CDR3 DNA reads TGTGCCAGCAGCCAAGCTTCGGGGACTACCACAGATACGCAGTATTTT. This translates into CASSQASGTTTDTQYF.

This clonotype showed up just a few times. This rearrangement joins TRBV7-9 to TRBJ2-3; the D is unclear. V gave up 6 bases and J gave up 4 bases, with 20 bases separating them. The CDR3 loop spans 16 amino acids. Germline V gene data show CDR1 as SEHNR and CDR2 as FQNEAQ (reference sequence). CDR3 protein: CASRTDPGQAPDTQYF. The CDR3 DNA reads TGTGCCAGCAGAACAGACCCTGGCCAAGCCCCAGATACGCAGTATTTT.

This clonotype has at least ten counts. This chain links TRBV6-6 with TRBJ1-5, with 8 bases aligning to TRBD1. J was trimmed by 7 bases and V by 0 bases; bases with no gene match: 2. This CDR3 is 14 amino acids long. Looked up from germline, CDR1 is MNHNY and CDR2 is SVGAGI (reference sequence). CDR3 nucleotide sequence: TGTGCCAGCAGTTACTCGGACAGGGCCCAGCCCCAGCATTTT. This gives the protein CASSYSDRAQPQHF.

This clonotype occurred many times. V gene TRBV12-3 or TRBV12-4 combines with J gene TRBJ1-5, with D perhaps TRBD1 (6 bases). This CDR3 is 16 amino acids long. V lost 5 bases and J 5 bases, leaving 19 bases between the germline ends. CDR3 protein: CASSPPDSNRHQPQHF. CDR3 bases: TGTGCCAGCAGTCCTCCGGACAGTAATAGGCATCAGCCCCAGCATTTT.